The source of this T cell receptor (beta chain) is a study of shared clonotypes between healthy human individuals. The assay was immunoSEQ multiplex PCR, and TCRdb's table has in-frame clones only and misses some. The sample carries hundreds of thousands of clones, 92% recorded once. Germline loops: CDR1 ENHRY, CDR2 SYGVKD. The ends were cut back, 3 bases at V and 5 bases at J, with 13 bases in the middle. The CDR3 contains 14 residues. CD8 cells classed as naive were CD45RO-negative and positively selected for CCR7, excluding terminally differentiated effector memory CD45RA+ cells. Sequenced: naive CD8+ T cells sorted from blood. This TCR came from a man aged 30-40 years in good health. The genes are TRBV10-3 and TRBJ2-5; D might be TRBD1 (6 bases). CDR3 sequence: CAISDVRGWETQYF. In nucleotides, the CDR3 is TGTGCCATCAGTGACGTCAGGGGTTGGGAGACCCAGTACTTC.